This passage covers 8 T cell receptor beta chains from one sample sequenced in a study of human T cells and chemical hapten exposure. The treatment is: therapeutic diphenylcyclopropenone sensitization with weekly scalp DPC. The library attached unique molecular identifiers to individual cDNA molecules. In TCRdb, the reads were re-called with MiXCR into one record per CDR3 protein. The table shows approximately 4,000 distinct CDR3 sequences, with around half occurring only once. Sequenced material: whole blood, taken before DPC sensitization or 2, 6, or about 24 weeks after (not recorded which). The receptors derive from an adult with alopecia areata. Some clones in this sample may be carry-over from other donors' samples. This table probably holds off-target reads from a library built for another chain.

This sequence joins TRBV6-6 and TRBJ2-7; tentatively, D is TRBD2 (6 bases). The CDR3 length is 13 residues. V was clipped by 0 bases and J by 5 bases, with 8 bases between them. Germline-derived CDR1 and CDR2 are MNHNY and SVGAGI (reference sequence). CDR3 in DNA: TGTGCCAGCAGTTACTCGGGACTCCACGAGCAGTACTTC. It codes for CASSYSGLHEQYF.

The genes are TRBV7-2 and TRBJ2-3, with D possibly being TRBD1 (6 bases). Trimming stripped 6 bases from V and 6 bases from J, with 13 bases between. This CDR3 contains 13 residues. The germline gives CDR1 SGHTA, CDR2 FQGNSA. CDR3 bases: TGTGCCAGCAGTTCACAGGGATATGATACGCAGTATTTT. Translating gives CASSSQGYDTQYF.

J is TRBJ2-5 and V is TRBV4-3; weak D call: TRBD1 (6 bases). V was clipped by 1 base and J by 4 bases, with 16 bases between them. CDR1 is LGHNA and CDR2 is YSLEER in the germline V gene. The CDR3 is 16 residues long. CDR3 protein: CASSQVFMGARETQYF. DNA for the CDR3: TGCGCCAGCAGCCAAGTCTTTATGGGGGCGCGAGAGACCCAGTACTTC.

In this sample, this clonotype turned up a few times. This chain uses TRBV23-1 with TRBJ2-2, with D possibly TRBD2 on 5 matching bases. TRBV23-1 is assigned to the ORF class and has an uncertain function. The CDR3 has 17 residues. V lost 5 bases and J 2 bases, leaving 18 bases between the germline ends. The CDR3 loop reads CASSSDTGSPNTGELFF. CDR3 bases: TGCGCCAGCAGTTCCGACACGGGGTCCCCAAACACCGGGGAGCTGTTTTTT.

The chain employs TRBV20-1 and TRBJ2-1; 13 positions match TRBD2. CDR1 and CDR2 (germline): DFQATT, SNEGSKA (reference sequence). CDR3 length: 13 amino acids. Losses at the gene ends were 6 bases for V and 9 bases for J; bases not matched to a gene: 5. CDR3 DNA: TGCAGTGCCCCCGGACTAGCGGGGGTTGAGCAGTTCTTC. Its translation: CSAPGLAGVEQFF.

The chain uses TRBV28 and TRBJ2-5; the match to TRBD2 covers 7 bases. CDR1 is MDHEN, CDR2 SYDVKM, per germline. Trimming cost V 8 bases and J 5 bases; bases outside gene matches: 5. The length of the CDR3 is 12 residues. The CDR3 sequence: CASAGAAETQYF. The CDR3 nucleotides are TGTGCCAGCGCGGGAGCCGCGGAGACCCAGTACTTC.

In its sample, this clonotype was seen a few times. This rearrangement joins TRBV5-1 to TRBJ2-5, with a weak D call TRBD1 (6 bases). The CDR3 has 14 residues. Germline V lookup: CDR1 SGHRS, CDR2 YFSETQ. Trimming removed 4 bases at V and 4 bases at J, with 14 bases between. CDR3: CASSRLGGAETQYF. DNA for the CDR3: TGCGCCAGCAGCCGTCTTGGGGGCGCAGAGACCCAGTACTTC. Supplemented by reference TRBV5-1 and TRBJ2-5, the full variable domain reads KAGVTQTPRYLIKTRGQQVTLSCSPISGHRSVSWYQQTPGQGLQFLFEYFSETQRNKGNFPGRFSGRQFSNSRSEMNVSTLELGDSALYLCASSRLGGAETQYFGPGTRLLVL.

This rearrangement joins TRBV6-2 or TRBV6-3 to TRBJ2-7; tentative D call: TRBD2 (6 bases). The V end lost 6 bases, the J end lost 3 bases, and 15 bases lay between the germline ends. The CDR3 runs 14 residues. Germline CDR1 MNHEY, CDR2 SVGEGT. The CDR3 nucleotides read TGTGCCAGCAGCCAGGGACTCCGGATCTACGAGCAGTACTTC. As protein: CASSQGLRIYEQYF.